This T cell receptor beta chain is from a study of blood T cell repertoires in COVID-19. Study context: Acute and convalescent COVID-19 samples came from the United States, Italy and Spain. The cDNA or gDNA used as material had been derived from T cells, B-cell-depleted T cells, or PBMCs.

CDR3 length: 16 residues. CDR1 and CDR2 from the germline V gene are SGHRS and YFSETQ. J lost 1 base, V lost 0 bases, and 5 bases had no gene match. In the original analysis: Using reference gene primer amplification, nucleated cell counts were estimated. Assay: immunoSEQ multiplex PCR; the TCRdb copy retains only in-frame clones and omits some. The DNA gave D and trimming, while V, J and clone size come from that table. The data show 52,000 or so clones, with about nine tenths seen just once and about 8.5% held by the top ten. This sequence was found in a man aged 55 to 70 with active COVID-19. The chain employs TRBV5-1 and TRBJ2-3; 7 positions match TRBD2. Sequenced sample: peripheral blood. The CDR3 nucleotides read TGCGCCAGCAGCTTGGCCTTTGCGGGAGGCACAGATACGCAGTATTTT. This encodes CASSLAFAGGTDTQYF.